Detailed here is one T cell receptor beta chain. The data derive from a study of blood T cell repertoires in COVID-19. Overall study: Sites in the United States, Italy and Spain provided acute and convalescent COVID-19 samples.

The CDR3 spans 14 residues. Germline CDR1 and CDR2: SGHRS and YFSETQ. V was clipped by 4 bases and J by 15 bases; unmatched bases: 9. In the original workflow: How many nucleated cells were present was estimated from reference gene primer amplification. Profiled with immunoSEQ multiplex PCR; TCRdb holds only in-frame clones, not every one. V and J calls and clone size are those listed in that table; D and trimming were worked out from the DNA. Of about 100,000 clones in the sample, almost 90% are singletons; the top ten hold approximately 5%. This sequence originates from a human donor in a cohort sampled during active COVID-19. This rearrangement joins TRBV5-1 to TRBJ2-1; 14 nucleotides match TRBD2. The sample comprised peripheral blood. CDR3 in DNA: TGCGCCAGCAGCGATGGGACTAGCGGGAGACGGTGGTTCTTC. Protein sequence: CASSDGTSGRRWFF.